Presented here are 21 T cell receptor beta chains from one specimen sequenced in a study of blood T cells in healthy people across ages. The second PCR ran roughly 6 to 12 cycles with a sample-barcoded 5' primer and J-beta primers. TCRdb recomputed calls from the 5' RACE reads with MiXCR, one row per CDR3 protein. The repertoire holds 1.5 million to 2 million distinct CDR3 sequences, with 28% as singletons. The sequencing input was blood. These receptors originate from a woman under 40 in good health.

This clonotype was recorded many times. V gene TRBV7-2 combines with J gene TRBJ2-3; the D is unclear. This CDR3 is built from 13 residues. The germline V and J ends were trimmed by 3 bases and 4 bases, with 8 bases remaining between them. CDR1 and CDR2 (germline): SGHTA, FQGNSA. The CDR3 region has the DNA TGTGCCAGCAGCTTGGGTAGGGCAGATACGCAGTATTTT. Protein product: CASSLGRADTQYF.

On this clonotype: Since a much larger clone is just one base distant, this may be a read error. The chain joins TRBV20-1 to TRBJ2-5, with 13 bases that match TRBD2. Germline V gives CDR1 DFQATT, CDR2 SNEGSKA (reference sequence). V was clipped by 1 base and J by 11 bases; unmatched bases: 10. The CDR3 runs 15 residues. CDR3 region: CSARGGTSGELEQYF. The CDR3 region has the DNA TGCAGTGCTAGAGGGGGGACTAGCGGGGAACTTGAGCAGTACTTC.

In its sample, this clonotype was seen many times. The rearrangement uses TRBV20-1 and TRBJ2-7; tentative D call: TRBD1 (5 bases). V dropped 3 bases and J dropped 2 bases, with 11 bases sitting between them. Germline lookup yields CDR1 DFQATT and CDR2 SNEGSKA (reference sequence). The CDR3 length is 13 residues. Written as DNA, the CDR3 is TGCAGTGCTAGTACAGGAGCCCCCTACGAGCAGTACTTC. Its protein is CSASTGAPYEQYF.

The rearrangement joins TRBV6-2 or TRBV6-3 to TRBJ1-1; no clear D gene. Germline lookup yields CDR1 MNHEY and CDR2 SVGEGT. CDR3 length: 11 amino acids. V dropped 7 bases and J dropped 7 bases, with 10 bases sitting between them. The CDR3 region has the DNA TGTGCCAGCACCTCCGCCCGTGAAGCTTTCTTT. Protein product: CASTSAREAFF.

The chain employs TRBV21-1 and TRBJ2-3; the table's D call, TRBD2, was not checked against the DNA. TRBV21-1 represents a pseudogene. The CDR3 totals 17 residues. CDR3 in amino acids: CASPFGQRGGFTDTQYF. For the CDR3, the DNA is TGTGCCAGTCCCTTTGGTCAGCGGGGGGGATTCACAGATACGCAGTATTTT.

In this sample, this clonotype turned up a few times. The chain employs TRBV7-2 and TRBJ1-1; unclear D gene. V lost 4 bases and J lost 4, with 13 bases in between. Germline CDR1 and CDR2: SGHTA and FQGNSA. The CDR3 has 14 amino acids. CDR3: CASSSLPVATEAFF. The CDR3 nucleotides read TGTGCCAGCAGCTCCCTCCCGGTAGCCACTGAAGCTTTCTTT.

The chain is built from TRBV20-1 and TRBJ2-1, with D tentatively TRBD1 (7 bases). The CDR3 sequence is 13 residues long. The V and J ends lost 3 bases and 8 bases respectively, with 14 bases between them. From germline, CDR1 is DFQATT and CDR2 SNEGSKA (reference sequence). The CDR3 is CSARYSRGDEQFF. The CDR3 DNA is TGCAGTGCTAGGTACAGCAGGGGGGATGAGCAGTTCTTC.

The chain couples TRBV7-9 to TRBJ2-7; 7 bases agree with TRBD1. The CDR3 covers 14 residues. Germline V CDR1 and CDR2: SEHNR, FQNEAQ (reference sequence). V lost 5 bases to trimming and J lost 4 bases; unmatched junction nucleotides: 8. The CDR3 here is CASSQWDRSYEQYF. DNA of the CDR3: TGTGCCAGCAGCCAGTGGGACAGATCTTACGAGCAGTACTTC. Filled out from reference TRBV7-9 and TRBJ2-7, the complete variable domain reads DTGVSQNPRHKITKRGQNVTFRCDPISEHNRLYWYRQTLGQGPEFLTYFQNEAQLEKSRLLSDRFSAERPKGSFSTLEIQRTEQGDSAMYLCASSQWDRSYEQYFGPGTRLTVT.

This clonotype was observed a handful of times. The V and J genes are TRBV25-1 and TRBJ2-5; perhaps TRBD2 as D (6 bases). Per the germline V gene, CDR1 is MGHDK and CDR2 is SYGVNS. CDR3 length: 13 amino acids. The ends were cut back, 7 bases at V and 1 base at J, with 10 bases in the middle. This CDR3 is CASMASAQETQYF. The CDR3 DNA reads TGTGCCAGCATGGCTAGCGCCCAAGAGACCCAGTACTTC.

This clonotype was seen only a few times. V and J are TRBV5-1 and TRBJ1-2; the D is unclear. The germline gives CDR1 SGHRS, CDR2 YFSETQ. There are 14 residues in the CDR3. Trimming shortened V by 0 bases and J by 8 bases, and 14 bases separated the two germline ends. CDR3 sequence reads: CASSLAGNSGGYTF. The CDR3 DNA sequence: TGCGCCAGCAGCTTGGCCGGGAATTCGGGGGGCTACACCTTC.

This clonotype was detected a few times. J is TRBJ2-5 and V is TRBV5-1, with TRBD1 matching 10 bases. V dropped 0 bases and J dropped 2; count of bases not matched to a gene: 10. The germline gives CDR1 SGHRS, CDR2 YFSETQ. The CDR3 is made up of 18 amino acids. The CDR3 reads CASSLEGQGFSIQETQYF. The CDR3 nucleotides read TGCGCCAGCAGCTTGGAGGGACAGGGGTTCTCCATTCAAGAGACCCAGTACTTC.

As to this clonotype: An end of the junction differs from the germline gene, which may be a read error. The chain couples TRBV10-3 to TRBJ1-4, with D uncertain. Germline CDR1 ENHRY, CDR2 SYGVKD. The CDR3 is 13 amino acids. The DNA of the CDR3 is TGTTCCATCAATGCGCGCGAGAAAGAAAAACTGTTTTTT. Residues: CSINAREKEKLFF.

This clonotype showed up just a few times. The chain carries TRBV29-1 and TRBJ2-7; no clear D gene. Trimming pared 8 bases from V and 0 bases from J, leaving 11 bases between. Looked up from germline, CDR1 is SQVTM and CDR2 is ANQGSEA. This CDR3 comprises 12 residues. In DNA form, the CDR3 reads TGCAGCCCCCAGGAAAGCTCCTACGAGCAGTACTTC. Protein sequence: CSPQESSYEQYF.

As to this clonotype: The germline gene is not matched at one end of the junction; a read error may be the cause. This rearrangement joins TRBV28 to TRBJ2-3, with 10 positions matching TRBD2. CDR1 is MDHEN, CDR2 SYDVKM, per germline. CDR3 size: 17 residues. The CDR3 region has the DNA TGTGCCATCAGTGATATTATGGCTAGCGGGAGCTCAGATACGCAGTATTTT. Protein sequence: CAISDIMASGSSDTQYF.

A word on this clonotype: Germline and junction disagree at one end, which may indicate a read error. This chain joins TRBV2 and TRBJ1-1; D is undetermined. CDR1 is SNHLY and CDR2 is FYNNEI in the germline V gene. The CDR3 is 11 amino acids. For the CDR3, the DNA is TGTGCCACCAGTAGGACGGCTGAAGCTTTCTTT. This sequence encodes CATSRTAEAFF.

There are a few counts of this clonotype. V gene TRBV7-9 combines with J gene TRBJ2-1, with 7 bases identical to TRBD1. Germline V CDR1 and CDR2: SEHNR, FQNEAQ (reference sequence). This CDR3 has 14 residues. The junction had 5 bases not matched to a gene; V was cut back by 3 bases and J by 6 bases. As DNA, the CDR3 is TGTGCCAGCAGCTTGAAGGGGGCGGGCAATGAGCAGTTCTTC. It encodes CASSLKGAGNEQFF.

This clonotype has just a few counts. The chain uses TRBV7-9 and TRBJ2-5; no definite D call. The CDR3 consists of 12 residues. Looked up from germline, CDR1 is SEHNR and CDR2 is FQNEAQ (reference sequence). V was shortened by 3 bases and J by 11 bases, with 13 bases between the two germline ends. Here the CDR3 DNA reads TGTGCCAGCAGCTTTAGTAGCAGTGAGCAGTACTTC. This codes for CASSFSSSEQYF.

The rearrangement uses TRBV20-1 and TRBJ2-4; 8 bases fit TRBD2. CDR1 and CDR2 (germline): DFQATT, SNEGSKA (reference sequence). With 6 bases clipped from V and 13 bases from J, the junction kept 20 bases outside the gene matches. This CDR3 is built from 15 residues. The CDR3 reads CSAVVLAGSYNEQYF. CDR3 in DNA: TGCAGTGCCGTGGTCCTAGCGGGTTCCTACAATGAGCAGTACTTC.

A word on this clonotype: One end of the junction varies from germline; a read error may be responsible. This chain joins TRBV2 and TRBJ2-3; perhaps TRBD1 as D (6 bases). Germline CDR1 and CDR2: SNHLY and FYNNEI. There are 13 residues in the CDR3. CDR3 DNA: TGTTCCAGCAATCCAGGGGGCACAGATACGCAGTATTTT. Its protein product is CSSNPGGTDTQYF.

This chain uses TRBV20-1 with TRBJ1-1, with no clear D. Per the germline V gene, CDR1 is DFQATT and CDR2 is SNEGSKA (reference sequence). CDR3 length: 13 amino acids. Trimming pared 1 base from V and 1 base from J, leaving 7 bases between. For the CDR3, the DNA is TGCAGTGCTAGAGGACAAACGAACACTGAAGCTTTCTTT. Translation: CSARGQTNTEAFF.

V is TRBV12-3 or TRBV12-4 and J is TRBJ1-2, with TRBD1 matching 9 bases. The V gene end was trimmed by 4 bases and the J gene end by 7 bases; junction bases not matched to a gene: 7. The CDR3 covers 14 residues. In DNA, the CDR3 is TGTGCCAGCAGTTACAGGGGGCGTTTCAGTGGCTACACCTTC. Protein: CASSYRGRFSGYTF.